This T cell receptor beta chain was recovered during a study of OX40 agonist ivuxolimab in advanced cancers. Study in general: All patients had ivuxolimab intravenously every 2 weeks at 0.01 to 10 mg/kg. Anti-PD-1, anti-PD-L1 or anti-CTLA-4 therapy given earlier was allowed, and roughly 40% had some. Points from the study as a whole: More expanded clones were found, on average, in CD8+ than in CD4+ T cells. At 0.1 to 3.0 mg/kg and by week 6, clonal expansion occurred in CD4+ and CD8+ blood T cells.

About this clone: Antigen unknown. This could be a read error, since a much larger clone is one nucleotide away.

This CDR3 contains 14 residues. Germline V CDR1 and CDR2: SGHRS, YFSETQ. Sequenced by immunoSEQ multiplex PCR; TCRdb stores in-frame clones only, minus some. The profile shows tens of thousands of clones, 89% of them singletons. The TCR comes from an adult with an advanced solid tumor such as melanoma, head and neck, liver or kidney cancer. Sequences were derived from CD4+ or CD8+ T cells sorted from blood, sampled in a trial of the OX40 agonist ivuxolimab. The chain combines TRBV5-1 with TRBJ2-7; the match to TRBD1 covers 7 bases. Written as DNA, the CDR3 is TGCGCCGGCAGCTCCGGGACAGTAACCTACGAGCAGTACTTC. This translates into CAGSSGTVTYEQYF.